Sequencing of this TCR beta chain was carried out in a study of PD-1 blockade in mismatch repair-deficient tumors. Libraries were prepared by immunoSEQ multiplex PCR; TCRdb keeps only in-frame clonotypes and omits some of them. The table includes some 110,000 clones, 70% to 80% detected once. PCR or immunohistochemistry showed mismatch repair deficiency in every enrolled patient. Trimming took 4 bases from V and 4 from J, leaving 14 bases between them. This CDR3 has 14 residues. Germline loops: CDR1 SGHRS, CDR2 YFSETQ. Only a few counts were recorded for this clone. What it binds is not known. Study-wide results and limits: After pembrolizumab, tumor-resident clones rose rapidly, then generally contracted before radiologic responses.

V usage is TRBV5-1 and J usage is TRBJ1-1, with TRBD1 as a possible D gene (6 bases). The material was peripheral blood, obtained just over 59 weeks after starting pembrolizumab. The source of this sequence is an adult with mismatch repair-deficient cancer. The CDR3 DNA reads as TGCGCCAGCAGCCAACAAACAGGGTCCACTGAAGCTTTCTTT. Translated, it gives CASSQQTGSTEAFF. Drawing the rest from reference TRBV5-1 and TRBJ1-1, the complete variable domain is KAGVTQTPRYLIKTRGQQVTLSCSPISGHRSVSWYQQTPGQGLQFLFEYFSETQRNKGNFPGRFSGRQFSNSRSEMNVSTLELGDSALYLCASSQQTGSTEAFFGQGTRLTVV.